The rows below give T cell receptor beta chains drawn from one sample of a study of cytomegalovirus exposure and HLA in healthy donors. The assay was immunoSEQ multiplex PCR, and TCRdb's table has in-frame clones only and misses some. The sample contains around 140,000 clones, 65% to 80% of which appear only once. Sequencing input: PBMCs. The receptors originated from a woman aged 18-35 years in good health and CMV-seronegative. CDR3s include the opening cysteine and the closing phenylalanine or tryptophan. Fields, in order: V gene, clone size, J gene, D gene, CDR3 DNA, CDR3 protein. D genes are given only for firm matches. Size is stated for part of the rows, as once, few or many counts, or as a class when the clone is expanded.

>TRBV4-1|few|TRBJ2-2|TRBD2
TGCGCCAGCAGCCAACCTGGACTAGCGGGCGGGGAGCTGTTTTTT
CASSQPGLAGGELFF
>TRBV9|.|TRBJ2-7|TRBD2
TGTGCCAGCAGCGGTAGCGGGTACCCAACTAGCGAGCAGTACTTC
CASSGSGYPTSEQYF
>TRBV5-6|.|TRBJ2-7|.
TGTGCCAGCGAGGAGGGAGCCAGCTCCTACGAGCAGTACTTC
CASEEGASSYEQYF
>TRBV6-4|few|TRBJ2-2|.
TGTGCCAGCAGTGACTCTAGCACCGGGGAGCTGTTTTTT
CASSDSSTGELFF
>TRBV6-5|.|TRBJ1-1|.
TGTGCCAGCAGTTGGGGAGTACGAACTGAAGCTTTCTTT
CASSWGVRTEAFF
>TRBV27|.|TRBJ2-3|.
TGTGCCAGCAGTTTCCGGGGAGATACGCAGTATTTT
CASSFRGDTQYF
>TRBV6-7|.|TRBJ2-7|TRBD1
TGTGCCAGCAGTTACTCGATTGGGACAGGGGGCGCATTATACTTC
CASSYSIGTGGALYF
>TRBV5-6|.|TRBJ1-2|.
TGTGCCAGCAGCTTGCGGTCTAACTATGGCTACACCTTC
CASSLRSNYGYTF
>TRBV11-2|few|TRBJ2-1|TRBD2
TGTGCCAGCAGGCAGACTAGCGGGAGGTTGAGAGGTGAGCAGTTCTTC
CASRQTSGRLRGEQFF
>TRBV5-6|.|TRBJ2-7|.
TGTGCCAGCAGCTTGTCCGGGGGAGTAGCCTACGAGCAGTACTTC
CASSLSGGVAYEQYF
>TRBV6-1|.|TRBJ1-2|TRBD1
TGTGCCAGCAGTTCCCGCTACAGGGGGGGTTATGGCTACACCTTC
CASSSRYRGGYGYTF
>TRBV5-6|.|TRBJ2-2|TRBD2
TGTGCCAGCAGCCTTAGCGGGACGAACACCGGGGAGCTGTTTTTT
CASSLSGTNTGELFF
>TRBV6-4|.|TRBJ2-3|TRBD1
TGTGCCAGCAGTGGCGGACAGGGGGCAGATACGCAGTATTTT
CASSGGQGADTQYF
>TRBV18|.|TRBJ1-4|TRBD1
TGTGCCAGCTCACCGCAGACAGGGGGCGGCTTGGGTGAAAAACTGTTTTTT
CASSPQTGGGLGEKLFF
>TRBV15|few|TRBJ2-1|TRBD2
TGTGCCACCAGCAGACAGCGGGAGGGCCGAATGCAGTTCTTC
CATSRQREGRMQFF
>TRBV18|.|TRBJ1-5|TRBD1
TGTGCCAGCTCACCCGGGACAGGGGCCTATCAGCCCCAGCATTTT
CASSPGTGAYQPQHF
>TRBV5-1|.|TRBJ2-1|TRBD2
TGCGCCAGCAGCTTGGGCTTTAGTCTGGCTGAGGGGACTAGTCGGAATGAGCAGTTCTTC
CASSLGFSLAEGTSRNEQFF
>TRBV30|.|TRBJ2-2|TRBD1
TGTGCCTGGGACAGGGGGATAAGGGAGCTGTTTTTT
CAWDRGIRELFF
>TRBV18|.|TRBJ1-1|.
TGTGCCAGCTCCAACGAGGCCGGCCCAGACACTGAAGCTTTCTTT
CASSNEAGPDTEAFF
>TRBV10-2|.|TRBJ2-7|.
TGCGCCAGCAGTGAGTCAGAGGGATACGAGCAGTACTTC
CASSESEGYEQYF
>TRBV20-1|.|TRBJ2-3|.
TGCAGTGCTAGTACCCTAGAAGCGCAGTATTTT
CSASTLEAQYF
>TRBV4-2|once|TRBJ2-2|.
TGTGCCAGCAGCCTTTATGGACAGAACACCGGGGAGCTGTTTTTT
CASSLYGQNTGELFF
>TRBV29-1|.|TRBJ2-5|TRBD2
TGCAGCGCCGACCCAGCGGGAGTCCAAGAGACCCAGTACTTC
CSADPAGVQETQYF
>TRBV19|.|TRBJ1-1|.
TGTGCCAGTACCCCAGGGGCCACTGAAGCTTTCTTT
CASTPGATEAFF
>TRBV7-9|.|TRBJ2-1|TRBD2
TGTGCCAGCAGTCGCATCCGGGACTACGGCGGTGAGCAGTTCTTC
CASSRIRDYGGEQFF
>TRBV6-5|.|TRBJ2-1|.
TGTGCCAGCAGTTGGGGCGTTAAAGACAATGAGCAGTTCTTC
CASSWGVKDNEQFF
>TRBV6-1|.|TRBJ1-1|.
TGTGCCAGCGTGACAGAGAACACTGAAGCTTTCTTT
CASVTENTEAFF
>TRBV6-5|.|TRBJ1-1|.
TGTGCCAGCACCCCCCCGGGGTACACTGAAGCTTTCTTT
CASTPPGYTEAFF
>TRBV7-9|.|TRBJ1-5|.
TGTGCCAGCAGCTTAGGACAAGAGCCCCAGCATTTT
CASSLGQEPQHF
>TRBV7-9|.|TRBJ1-1|.
TGTGCCAGCAGCTTAGCGGAGTACACTGAAGCTTTCTTT
CASSLAEYTEAFF
>TRBV10-3|.|TRBJ2-1|TRBD2
TGTGCCATCAGTCCCACTAGCGGGAGCCAGCAGTTCTTC
CAISPTSGSQQFF
>TRBV5-1|once|TRBJ2-5|.
TGCGCCAGCAGCTCCAGATCGGGTTTTCGGGAGACCCAGTACTTC
CASSSRSGFRETQYF
>TRBV7-2|.|TRBJ2-3|TRBD2
TGTGCCAGCAGCTCAGGGACTAGCGGGAGTACAGATACGCAGTATTTT
CASSSGTSGSTDTQYF
>TRBV4-2|.|TRBJ1-4|.
TGTGCCAGCAGCCAAAGCCCGGGGATTAATGAAAAACTGTTTTTT
CASSQSPGINEKLFF
>TRBV6-6|.|TRBJ2-5|TRBD2
TGTGCCAGCAGGAACGGGAGGGAGAGGGAGACCCAGTACTTC
CASRNGRERETQYF
>TRBV5-1|few|TRBJ2-1|TRBD2
TGCGCCAGCAGCCCTATCGGGGGGGCGGGGGAGCAGTTCTTC
CASSPIGGAGEQFF
>TRBV30|.|TRBJ2-7|TRBD1
TGTGCCTGGGGATTACAGGGGGTTGACGAGCAGTACTTC
CAWGLQGVDEQYF
>TRBV5-1|.|TRBJ2-3|.
TGCGCCAGCAGCTTGGGTACGAGTGGCACAGATACGCAGTATTTT
CASSLGTSGTDTQYF
>TRBV7-2|few|TRBJ2-7|.
TGTGCCAGCAGCAAGGACTACACCTCCTACGAGCAGTACTTC
CASSKDYTSYEQYF
>TRBV9|.|TRBJ2-1|.
TGTGCCAGCAGCACCCAGTCGGGTGAGCAGTTCTTC
CASSTQSGEQFF
>TRBV5-1|.|TRBJ2-5|.
TGCGCCAGCAGGGGGGGTGGCCAAGAGACCCAGTACTTC
CASRGGGQETQYF
>TRBV28|few|TRBJ2-5|.
TGTGCCAGCAGTCTCACAGGGGGGGTCGTGGAGACCCAGTACTTC
CASSLTGGVVETQYF
>TRBV13|.|TRBJ2-5|.
TGTGCCAGCAGCTTAGGATGGGGCCGGGAGACCCAGTACTTC
CASSLGWGRETQYF
>TRBV6-5|.|TRBJ2-7|TRBD1
TGTGCCACCAGGTCCGACAGGGTGGGTTACGAGCAGTACTTC
CATRSDRVGYEQYF
>TRBV15|once|TRBJ2-3|.
TGTGCCACCAGCAGGGTCCTAGAGGAGAATACGCAGTATTTT
CATSRVLEENTQYF
>TRBV18|.|TRBJ2-3|.
TGTGCCAGCTCACCAACCCATCCAGCAGATACGCAGTATTTT
CASSPTHPADTQYF
>TRBV2|.|TRBJ1-1|.
TGTGCCAGCAGCGGGGACTACCGGAACACTGAAGCTTTCTTT
CASSGDYRNTEAFF
>TRBV5-1|once|TRBJ2-1|TRBD2
TGCGCCAGCAGCTTGGCCGTTGTGGGAGGGTCCGACAATGAGCAGTTCTTC
CASSLAVVGGSDNEQFF
>TRBV2|.|TRBJ2-1|TRBD2
TGTGCCACCGATCCCGGGGGGGCGGGGCCCTACAATGAGCAGTTCTTC
CATDPGGAGPYNEQFF
>TRBV19|.|TRBJ1-1|.
TGTGCCAGTAGTATAGGTCACGGGAGCGATGGAGCTTTCTTT
CASSIGHGSDGAFF